The clone carrying this T cell receptor (beta chain) was seen a handful of times. The antigen is unknown. Of the isolated RNA, all was reverse transcribed, and so the sequenced material was expressed TCRB transcripts. Here immunoSEQ multiplex PCR was the method, and the copy in TCRdb shows in-frame clones only, minus some. Altogether hundreds of thousands of clones are present, more than 13% being singletons, with the ten largest covering around 0.04%. This entry belongs to a study of beta chain features in type 1 diabetes. Study details: Regarding age, gender and cell yields, patients proved similar to healthy donors. Findings and limits, study-wide: TCRB CDR3s from Type 1 diabetes patients were moderately but significantly shorter in all four CD4+ subsets.

Trimming took 5 bases from V and 7 from J, leaving 14 bases between them. Germline values: CDR1 SQVTM, CDR2 ANQGSEA. The CDR3 is made up of 13 amino acids. Via the markers CD45RO/CCR7/CD25/CD127/CD95/CD27, stem cell-like memory, regulatory, central memory and naive CD4+ cells were sorted. Sorted populations all exceeded 98% purity. This TCR derives from a man aged 18 to 29 with type 1 diabetes. Sequencing used naive CD4+ T cells from blood. V is TRBV29-1 and J is TRBJ2-2, with D possibly being TRBD1 (6 bases). The chain's CDR3 is CSVTSGAVGELFF. Written as DNA, the CDR3 is TGCAGCGTTACCTCAGGGGCGGTCGGGGAGCTGTTTTTT.